Included here is one T cell receptor beta chain sequence, with context. Its antigen is not known. Every donor was a healthy Caucasian. The germline CDR1 and CDR2 sequences are MNHEY and SVGAGI. The V end was cut by 7 bases, the J end by 0 bases, with 15 bases between. This CDR3 is 15 amino acids long. This entry is derived from a study of identical twins. MiXCR was run by TCRdb on the 5' RACE reads, yielding one entry per CDR3 protein. Of 1.5 million to 2 million distinct CDR3 sequences in the sample, less than 40% were seen once. The study, taken as a whole, reports: With beta out-of-frame sequences, excess sharing by twins was weaker. Zero-insertion findings could be partly confounded by invariant cells (MAIT and iNKT cells).

Sequencing used cord blood. This receptor was identified in a newborn girl in good health. This chain joins TRBV6-5 and TRBJ1-1; maybe TRBD1 (5 bases). The chain's CDR3 is CASTHHRGLNTEAFF. The CDR3 nucleotides are TGTGCCAGCACCCATCACCGGGGGTTGAACACTGAAGCTTTCTTT.